The sequence of this TCR beta chain was determined in a study of prognosis after radiotherapy for stage I lung cancer. Turning to this clonotype: The antigen is undetermined.

Study observations and caveats: Reportedly, TRBV and TRBJ gene usage varied with metastasis presence. Post-treatment Shannon entropy following stereotactic body radiation therapy was lower among patients who developed distant metastases.

From genomic DNA, TCR beta CDR3 was amplified by two-round multiplex PCR. Used in first-round PCR were primers specific to each TRBV and TRBJ gene. TCRdb ran MiXCR on the multiplex PCR reads and lists one entry per CDR3 protein. This table holds 30,000 to 40,000 distinct CDR3 sequences, less than 40% found once. Specimen: PBMCs, collected before or after stereotactic body radiation therapy (not recorded which). The receptor was isolated from a donor over 45 with non-small cell lung cancer.

CDR3 region: CASRPLRGQETQYF. CDR3 bases: TGTGCCAGCAGACCTCTGAGAGGACAAGAGACCCAGTACTTC. The chain is built from TRBV7-6 and TRBJ2-5; D gene uncertain. The length of the CDR3 is 14 residues. CDR1 SGHVS and CDR2 FNYEAQ come from the germline V gene. V lost 6 bases and J lost 2, with 13 bases in between.